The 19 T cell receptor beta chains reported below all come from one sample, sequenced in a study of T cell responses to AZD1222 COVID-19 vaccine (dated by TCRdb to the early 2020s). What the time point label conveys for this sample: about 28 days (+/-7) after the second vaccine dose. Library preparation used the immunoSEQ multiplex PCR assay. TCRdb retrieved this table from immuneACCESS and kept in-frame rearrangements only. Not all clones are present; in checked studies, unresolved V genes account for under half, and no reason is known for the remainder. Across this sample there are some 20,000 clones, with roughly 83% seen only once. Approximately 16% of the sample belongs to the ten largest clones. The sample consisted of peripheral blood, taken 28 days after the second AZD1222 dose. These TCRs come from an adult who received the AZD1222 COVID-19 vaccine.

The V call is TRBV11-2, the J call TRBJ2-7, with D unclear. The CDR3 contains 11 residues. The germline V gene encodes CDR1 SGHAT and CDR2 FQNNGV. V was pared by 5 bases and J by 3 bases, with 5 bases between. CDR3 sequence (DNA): TGTGCCAGCAGCCCGAGCTACGAGCAGTACTTC. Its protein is CASSPSYEQYF.

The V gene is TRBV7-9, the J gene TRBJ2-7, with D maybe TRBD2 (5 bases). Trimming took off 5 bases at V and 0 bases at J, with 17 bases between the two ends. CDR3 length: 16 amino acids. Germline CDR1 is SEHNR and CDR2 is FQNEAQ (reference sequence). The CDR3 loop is CASSPGRAAGSYEQYF. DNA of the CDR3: TGTGCCAGCAGCCCGGGGAGAGCGGCCGGCTCCTACGAGCAGTACTTC. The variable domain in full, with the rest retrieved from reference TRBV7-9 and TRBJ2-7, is DTGVSQNPRHKITKRGQNVTFRCDPISEHNRLYWYRQTLGQGPEFLTYFQNEAQLEKSRLLSDRFSAERPKGSFSTLEIQRTEQGDSAMYLCASSPGRAAGSYEQYFGPGTRLTVT.

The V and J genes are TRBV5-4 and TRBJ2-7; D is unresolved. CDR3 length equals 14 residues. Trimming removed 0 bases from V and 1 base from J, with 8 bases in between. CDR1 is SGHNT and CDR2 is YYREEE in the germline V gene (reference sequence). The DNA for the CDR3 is TGTGCCAGCAGCTTGGATTTGAATTCCTACGAGCAGTACTTC. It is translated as CASSLDLNSYEQYF.

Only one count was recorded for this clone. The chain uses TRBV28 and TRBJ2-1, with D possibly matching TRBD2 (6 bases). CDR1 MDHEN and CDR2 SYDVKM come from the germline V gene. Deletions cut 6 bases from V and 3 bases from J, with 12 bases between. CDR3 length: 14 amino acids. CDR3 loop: CASRSGTYYNEQFF. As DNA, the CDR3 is TGTGCCAGCAGATCCGGGACTTACTACAATGAGCAGTTCTTC.

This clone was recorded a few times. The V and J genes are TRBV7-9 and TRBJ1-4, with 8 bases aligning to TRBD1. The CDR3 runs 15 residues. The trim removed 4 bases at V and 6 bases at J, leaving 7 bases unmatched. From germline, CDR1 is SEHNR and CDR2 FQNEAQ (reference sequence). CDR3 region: CASSSKPGGYEKLFF. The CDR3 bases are TGTGCCAGCAGCTCTAAGCCAGGGGGCTATGAAAAACTGTTTTTT.

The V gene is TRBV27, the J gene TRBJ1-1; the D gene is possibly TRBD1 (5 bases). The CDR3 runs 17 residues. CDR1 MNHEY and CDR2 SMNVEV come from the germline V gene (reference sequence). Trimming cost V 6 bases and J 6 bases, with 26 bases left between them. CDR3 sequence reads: CASSLIRVGELGAEAFF. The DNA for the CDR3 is TGTGCCAGCAGCCTAATAAGGGTGGGGGAACTTGGGGCTGAAGCTTTCTTT.

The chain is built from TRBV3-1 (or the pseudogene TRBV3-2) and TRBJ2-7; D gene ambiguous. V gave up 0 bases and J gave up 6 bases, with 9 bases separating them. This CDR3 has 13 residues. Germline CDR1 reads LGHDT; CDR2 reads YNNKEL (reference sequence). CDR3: CASSQDAPGEQYF. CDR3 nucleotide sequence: TGTGCCAGCAGCCAAGATGCGCCGGGCGAGCAGTACTTC.

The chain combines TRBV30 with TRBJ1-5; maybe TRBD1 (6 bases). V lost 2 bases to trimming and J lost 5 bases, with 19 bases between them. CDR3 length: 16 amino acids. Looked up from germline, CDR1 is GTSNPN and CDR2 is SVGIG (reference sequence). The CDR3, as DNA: TGTGCCTGGAGTCTTCTCCAGGGGAAGGGGGATCAGCCCCAGCATTTT. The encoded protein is CAWSLLQGKGDQPQHF.

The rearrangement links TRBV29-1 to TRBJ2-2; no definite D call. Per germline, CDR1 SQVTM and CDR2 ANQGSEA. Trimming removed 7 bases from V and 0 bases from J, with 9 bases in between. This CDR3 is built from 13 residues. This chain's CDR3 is CSASSTNTGELFF. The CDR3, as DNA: TGCAGCGCGAGCAGCACGAACACCGGGGAGCTGTTTTTT.

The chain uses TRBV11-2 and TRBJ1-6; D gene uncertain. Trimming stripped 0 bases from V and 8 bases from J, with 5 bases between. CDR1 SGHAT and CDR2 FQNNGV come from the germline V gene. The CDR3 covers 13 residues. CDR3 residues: CASSLDLYSPLHF. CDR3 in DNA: TGTGCCAGCAGCTTAGATCTCTATTCACCCCTCCACTTT.

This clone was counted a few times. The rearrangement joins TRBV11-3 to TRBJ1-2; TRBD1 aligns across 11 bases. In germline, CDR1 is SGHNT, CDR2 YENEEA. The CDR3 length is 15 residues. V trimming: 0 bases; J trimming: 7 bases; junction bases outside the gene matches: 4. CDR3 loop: CASSLDLGTGGGYTF. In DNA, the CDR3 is TGTGCCAGCAGCTTAGATCTTGGGACAGGGGGTGGCTACACCTTC.

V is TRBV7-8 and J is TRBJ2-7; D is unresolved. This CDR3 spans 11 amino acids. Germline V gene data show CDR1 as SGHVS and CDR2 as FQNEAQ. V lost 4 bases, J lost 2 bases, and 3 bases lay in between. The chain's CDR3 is CASSSAYEQYF. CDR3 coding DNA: TGTGCCAGCAGCTCAGCCTACGAGCAGTACTTC.

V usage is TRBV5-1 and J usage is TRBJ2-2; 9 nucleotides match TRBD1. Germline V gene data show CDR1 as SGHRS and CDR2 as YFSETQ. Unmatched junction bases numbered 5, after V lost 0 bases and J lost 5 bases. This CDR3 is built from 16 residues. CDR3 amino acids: CASSLGTGAETGELFF. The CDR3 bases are TGCGCCAGCAGCTTGGGGACAGGGGCGGAGACCGGGGAGCTGTTTTTT.

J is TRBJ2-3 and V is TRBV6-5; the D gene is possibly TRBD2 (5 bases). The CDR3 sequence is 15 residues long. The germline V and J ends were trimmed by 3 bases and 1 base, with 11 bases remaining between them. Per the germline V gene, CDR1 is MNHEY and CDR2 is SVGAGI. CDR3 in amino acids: CASSYGRGRTDTQYF. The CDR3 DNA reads TGTGCCAGCAGTTATGGCCGAGGGCGCACAGATACGCAGTATTTT.

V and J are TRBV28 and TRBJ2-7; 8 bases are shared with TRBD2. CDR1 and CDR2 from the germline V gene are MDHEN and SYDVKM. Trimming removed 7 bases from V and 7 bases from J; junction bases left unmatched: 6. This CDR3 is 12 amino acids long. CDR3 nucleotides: TGTGCCAGCAACGGGGGGGGAAGGGAGCAGTACTTC. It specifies CASNGGGREQYF.

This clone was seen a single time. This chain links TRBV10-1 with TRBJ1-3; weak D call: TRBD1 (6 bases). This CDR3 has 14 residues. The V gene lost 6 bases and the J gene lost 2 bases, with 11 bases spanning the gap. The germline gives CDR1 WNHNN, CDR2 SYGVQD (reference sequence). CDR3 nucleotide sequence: TGCGCCAGCAGCCGGGGGGCGGCTGGAAACACCATATATTTT. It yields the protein CASSRGAAGNTIYF.

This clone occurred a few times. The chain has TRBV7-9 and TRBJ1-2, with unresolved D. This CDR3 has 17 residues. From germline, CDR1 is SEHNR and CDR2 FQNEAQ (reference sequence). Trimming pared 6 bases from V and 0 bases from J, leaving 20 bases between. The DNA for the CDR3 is TGTGCCAGCAGTCCCAGACGCGGCCGAGGAGCTAACTATGGCTACACCTTC. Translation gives CASSPRRGRGANYGYTF.

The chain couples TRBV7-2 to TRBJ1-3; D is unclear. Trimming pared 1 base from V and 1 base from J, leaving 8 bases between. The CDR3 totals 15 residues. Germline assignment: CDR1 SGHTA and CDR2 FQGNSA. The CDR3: CASSLDLGSGNTIYF. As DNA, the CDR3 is TGTGCCAGCAGCTTAGATCTGGGTTCTGGAAACACCATATATTTT.

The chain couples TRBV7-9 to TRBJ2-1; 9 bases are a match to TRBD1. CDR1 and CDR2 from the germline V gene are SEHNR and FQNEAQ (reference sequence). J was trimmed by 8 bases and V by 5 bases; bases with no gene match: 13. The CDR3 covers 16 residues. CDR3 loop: CASSMRRDRETDEQFF. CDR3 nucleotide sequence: TGTGCCAGCAGCATGAGAAGGGACAGGGAAACAGATGAGCAGTTCTTC.